The 2 T cell receptor beta chains presented below share a single source sample, sequenced in a study of T cells in women clearing cervical HPV infection. Produced via immunoSEQ multiplex PCR; TCRdb's table is partial and in-frame only. The table lists some 30,000 clones. The sequencing sample was made of blood buffy coat. The receptors come from a woman between 18 and 70 years old with a cervical HPV16 infection that either progressed to CIN3+ or cleared (not recorded which).

Points on this clone: From the germline J gene comes the end of the CDR3, since the read stops 3 residues before it. The chain employs TRBV4-2 and TRBJ1-2; possibly TRBD1 for D (5 bases). With 1 base removed from V and 4 bases from J, the gap between germline ends came to 16 bases. This CDR3 has 16 amino acids. Per germline, CDR1 LGHNA and CDR2 YNFKEQ. The CDR3 is CASSQGVEGPFYGYTF. The covered CDR3 bases are TGTGCCAGCAGCCAAGGGGTGGAGGGGCCATTCTATGGC.

CDR3 DNA, as far as it was read: TGTGCCAGCAGCTTAATAGGGCTCGAG. This gives the protein CASSLIGLE. The full CDR3 protein reads CASSLIGLEQYF. This chain joins TRBV7-2 and TRBJ2-7, with D unclear. The sequenced fragment ends 3 residues before the CDR3 boundary, so the rest is inferred from the germline J gene. The CDR3 is 12 residues long. The V end was cut by 2 bases, the J end by 6 bases, with 8 bases between. The germline V gene has CDR1 SGHTA and CDR2 FQGNSA.